This entry features one T cell receptor (beta chain) sequence. V shed 0 bases and J shed 7 bases, with 13 bases lying between them. The germline CDR1 and CDR2 sequences are SGHRS and YFSETQ. The CDR3 consists of 14 residues. Generated by immunoSEQ multiplex PCR, the TCRdb table keeps only in-frame clones and is missing some. The data hold roughly 300,000 clones, with about 87% observed a single time. This sample is part of a study of blood T cell repertoires in COVID-19. Across the study: PBMCs, B-cell-depleted T cells, or T cells provided the cDNA or gDNA that made up the material.

The study drew participants aged about 18 to 89 years from approximately 25 US areas. Cohort 3 donors counted as recovered after two negative PCRs, clearance, or resolved symptoms. The sequencing input was PBMCs or T cells enriched from blood (not recorded which). The sequence was obtained from a woman aged 25-40 years who had recovered from COVID-19. J is TRBJ1-2 and V is TRBV5-1; D may be TRBD1 (6 bases). CDR3 sequence reads: CASSLGARGTGYTF. The CDR3, as DNA: TGCGCCAGCAGCTTGGGTGCCAGGGGAACTGGCTACACCTTC.